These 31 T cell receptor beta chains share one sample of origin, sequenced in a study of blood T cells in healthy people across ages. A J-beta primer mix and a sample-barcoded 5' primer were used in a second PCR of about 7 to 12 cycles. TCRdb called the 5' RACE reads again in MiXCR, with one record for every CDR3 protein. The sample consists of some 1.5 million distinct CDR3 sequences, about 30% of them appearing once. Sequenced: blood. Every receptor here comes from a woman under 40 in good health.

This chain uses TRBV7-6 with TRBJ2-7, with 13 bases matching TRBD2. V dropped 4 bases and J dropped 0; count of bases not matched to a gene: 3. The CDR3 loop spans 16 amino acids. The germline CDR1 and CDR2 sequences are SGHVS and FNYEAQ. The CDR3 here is CASSSWTSGSSYEQYF. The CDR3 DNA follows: TGTGCCAGCAGCTCATGGACTAGCGGGAGCTCCTACGAGCAGTACTTC.

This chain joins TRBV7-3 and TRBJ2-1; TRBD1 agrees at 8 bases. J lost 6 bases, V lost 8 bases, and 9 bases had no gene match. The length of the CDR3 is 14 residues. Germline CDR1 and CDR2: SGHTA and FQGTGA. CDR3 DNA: TGTGCCAGCTCGATTCAGGGGGCGGCCAATGAGCAGTTCTTC. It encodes CASSIQGAANEQFF.

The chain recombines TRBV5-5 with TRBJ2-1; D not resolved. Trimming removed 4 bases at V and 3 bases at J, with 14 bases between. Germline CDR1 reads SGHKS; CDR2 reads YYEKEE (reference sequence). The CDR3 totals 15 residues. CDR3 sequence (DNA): TGTGCCAGCAGCCTTGACCCTGCCGACTACAATGAGCAGTTCTTC. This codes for CASSLDPADYNEQFF.

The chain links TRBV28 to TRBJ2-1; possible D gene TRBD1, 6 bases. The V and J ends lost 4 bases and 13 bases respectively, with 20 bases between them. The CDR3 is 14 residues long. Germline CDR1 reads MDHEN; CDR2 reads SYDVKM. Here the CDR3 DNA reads TGTGCCAGCAGTTGGCCGGACAGACAAGAGACCCAGTTCTTC. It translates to CASSWPDRQETQFF.

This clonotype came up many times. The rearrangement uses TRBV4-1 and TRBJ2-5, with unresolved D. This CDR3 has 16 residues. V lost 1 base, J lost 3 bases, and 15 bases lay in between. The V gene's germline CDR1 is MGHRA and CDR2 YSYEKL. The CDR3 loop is CASSQGVAPGEETQYF. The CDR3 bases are TGCGCCAGCAGCCAAGGCGTCGCCCCCGGCGAAGAGACCCAGTACTTC.

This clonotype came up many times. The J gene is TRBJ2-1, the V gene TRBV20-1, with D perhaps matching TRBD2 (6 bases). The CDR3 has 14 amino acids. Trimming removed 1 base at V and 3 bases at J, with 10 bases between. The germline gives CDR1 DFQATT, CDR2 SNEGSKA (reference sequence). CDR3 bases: TGCAGTGCTAGAGGGGGCGGGATCTACAATGAGCAGTTCTTC. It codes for CSARGGGIYNEQFF.

The CDR3 protein is CASSLRVGGDSPLHF. The CDR3 nucleotides are TGTGCCAGCAGCCTGCGGGTCGGGGGCGACTCACCCCTCCACTTT. The V call is TRBV12-3 or TRBV12-4, the J call TRBJ1-6; the D gene is possibly TRBD1 (6 bases). Trimming removed 6 bases from V and 10 bases from J, with 19 bases in between. CDR3 size: 15 residues.

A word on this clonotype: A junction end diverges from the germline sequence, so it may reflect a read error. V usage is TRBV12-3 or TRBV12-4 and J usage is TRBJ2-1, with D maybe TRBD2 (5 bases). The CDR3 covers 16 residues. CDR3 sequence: CTSSLAWLSDSREQFF. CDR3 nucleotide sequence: TGTACCAGCAGTTTAGCGTGGCTCAGCGATAGTCGTGAGCAGTTCTTC.

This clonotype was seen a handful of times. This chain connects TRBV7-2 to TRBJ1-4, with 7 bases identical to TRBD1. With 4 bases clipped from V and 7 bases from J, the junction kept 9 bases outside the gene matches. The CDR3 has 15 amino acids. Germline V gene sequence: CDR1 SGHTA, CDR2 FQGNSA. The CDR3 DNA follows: TGTGCCAGCAGCTCCAGGGGGTACTCGGGTGAAAAACTGTTTTTT. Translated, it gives CASSSRGYSGEKLFF.

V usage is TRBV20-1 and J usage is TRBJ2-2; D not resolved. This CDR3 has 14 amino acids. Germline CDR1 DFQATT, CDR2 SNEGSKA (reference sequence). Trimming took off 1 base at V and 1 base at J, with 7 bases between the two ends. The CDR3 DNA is TGCAGTGCTAGAGGCATGGGGAACACCGGGGAGCTGTTTTTT. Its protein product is CSARGMGNTGELFF.

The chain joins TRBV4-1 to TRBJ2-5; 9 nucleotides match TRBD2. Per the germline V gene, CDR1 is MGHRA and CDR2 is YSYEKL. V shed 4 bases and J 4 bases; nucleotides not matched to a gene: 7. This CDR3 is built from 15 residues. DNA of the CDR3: TGCGCCAGCAGCCCGTTGGGACTAGCACGAGAGACCCAGTACTTC. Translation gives CASSPLGLARETQYF.

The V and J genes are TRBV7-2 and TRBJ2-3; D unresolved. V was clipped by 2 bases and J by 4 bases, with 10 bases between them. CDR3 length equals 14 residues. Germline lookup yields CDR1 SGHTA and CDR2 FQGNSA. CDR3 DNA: TGTGCCAGCAGCTTATCCCCTAGTTCAGATACGCAGTATTTT. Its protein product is CASSLSPSSDTQYF.

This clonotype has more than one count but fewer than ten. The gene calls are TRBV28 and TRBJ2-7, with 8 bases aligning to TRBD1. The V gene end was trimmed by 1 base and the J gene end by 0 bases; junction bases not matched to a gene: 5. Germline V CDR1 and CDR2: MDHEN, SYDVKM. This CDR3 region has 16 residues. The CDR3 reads CASSLSRTGYSYEQYF. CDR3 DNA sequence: TGTGCCAGCAGTTTATCTCGGACAGGGTACTCCTACGAGCAGTACTTC.

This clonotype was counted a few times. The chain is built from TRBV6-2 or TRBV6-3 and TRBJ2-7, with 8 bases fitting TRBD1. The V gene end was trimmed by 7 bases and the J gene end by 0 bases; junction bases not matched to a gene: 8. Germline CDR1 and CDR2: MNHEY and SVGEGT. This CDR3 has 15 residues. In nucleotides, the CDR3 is TGTGCCAGCACTAAGGACAGGGCCTTCTCCTACGAGCAGTACTTC. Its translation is CASTKDRAFSYEQYF.

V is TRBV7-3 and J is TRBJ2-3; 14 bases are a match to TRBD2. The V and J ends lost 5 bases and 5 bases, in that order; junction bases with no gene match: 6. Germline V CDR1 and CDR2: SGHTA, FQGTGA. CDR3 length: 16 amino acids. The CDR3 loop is CASSPGLAGGRDTQYF. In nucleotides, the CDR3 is TGTGCCAGCAGCCCCGGACTAGCGGGGGGCAGAGATACGCAGTATTTT.

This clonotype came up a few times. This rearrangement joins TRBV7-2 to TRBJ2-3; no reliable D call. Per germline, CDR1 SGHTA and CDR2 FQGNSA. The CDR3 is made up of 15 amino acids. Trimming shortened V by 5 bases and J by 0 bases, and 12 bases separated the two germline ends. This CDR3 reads CASSLGSRSTDTQYF. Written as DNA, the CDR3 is TGTGCCAGCAGCCTCGGTTCACGCAGCACAGATACGCAGTATTTT.

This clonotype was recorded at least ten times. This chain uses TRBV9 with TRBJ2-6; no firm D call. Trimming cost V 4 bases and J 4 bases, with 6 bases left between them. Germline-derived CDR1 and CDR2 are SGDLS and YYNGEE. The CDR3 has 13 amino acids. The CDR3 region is CASSPWGANVLTF. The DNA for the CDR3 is TGTGCCAGCAGCCCGTGGGGGGCCAACGTCCTGACTTTC.

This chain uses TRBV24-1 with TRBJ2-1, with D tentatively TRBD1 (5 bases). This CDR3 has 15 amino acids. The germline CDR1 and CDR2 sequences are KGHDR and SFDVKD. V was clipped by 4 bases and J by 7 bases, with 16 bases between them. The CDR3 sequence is CATSDPGPYGNEQFF. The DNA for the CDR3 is TGTGCCACCAGTGACCCAGGGCCCTACGGAAATGAGCAGTTCTTC.

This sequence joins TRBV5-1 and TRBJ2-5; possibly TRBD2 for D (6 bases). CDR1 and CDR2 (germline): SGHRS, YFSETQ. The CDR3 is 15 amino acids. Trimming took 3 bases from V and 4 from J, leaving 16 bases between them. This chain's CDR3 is CASSSLGGYGETQYF. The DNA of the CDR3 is TGCGCCAGCAGCTCGCTTGGGGGGTATGGAGAGACCCAGTACTTC.

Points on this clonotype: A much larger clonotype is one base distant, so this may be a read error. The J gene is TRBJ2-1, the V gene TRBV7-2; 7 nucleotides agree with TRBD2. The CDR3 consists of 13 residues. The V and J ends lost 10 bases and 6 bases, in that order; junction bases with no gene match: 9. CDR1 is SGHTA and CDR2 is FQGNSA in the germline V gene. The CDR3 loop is CAIRLALSNEQFF. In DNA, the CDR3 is TGTGCCATCAGACTAGCTCTAAGCAATGAGCAGTTCTTC.

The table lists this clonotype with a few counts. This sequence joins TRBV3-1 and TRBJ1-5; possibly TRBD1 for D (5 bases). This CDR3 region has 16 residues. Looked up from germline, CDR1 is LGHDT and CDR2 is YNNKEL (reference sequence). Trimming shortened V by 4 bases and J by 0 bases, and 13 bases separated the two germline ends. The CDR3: CASSPTRVGSNQPQHF. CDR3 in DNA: TGTGCCAGCAGCCCGACCAGGGTAGGTAGCAATCAGCCCCAGCATTTT.

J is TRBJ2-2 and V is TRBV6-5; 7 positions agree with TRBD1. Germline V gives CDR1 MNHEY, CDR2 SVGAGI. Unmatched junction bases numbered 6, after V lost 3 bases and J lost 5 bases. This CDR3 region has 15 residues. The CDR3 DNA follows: TGTGCCAGCAGTTATAAGGGACAGTATACCGGGGAGCTGTTTTTT. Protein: CASSYKGQYTGELFF.

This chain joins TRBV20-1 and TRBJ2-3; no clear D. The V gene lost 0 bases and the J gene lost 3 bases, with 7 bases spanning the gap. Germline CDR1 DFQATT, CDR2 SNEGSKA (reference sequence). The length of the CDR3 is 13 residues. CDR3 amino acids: CSARDSRTDTQYF. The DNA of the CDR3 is TGCAGTGCTAGAGATAGTAGGACAGATACGCAGTATTTT.

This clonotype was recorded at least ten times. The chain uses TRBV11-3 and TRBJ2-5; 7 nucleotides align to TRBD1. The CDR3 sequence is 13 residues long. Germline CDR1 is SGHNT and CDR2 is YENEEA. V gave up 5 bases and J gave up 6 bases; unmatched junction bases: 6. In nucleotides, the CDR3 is TGTGCCAGCAGCCCAAGGGACAGCCAGACCCAGTACTTC. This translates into CASSPRDSQTQYF.

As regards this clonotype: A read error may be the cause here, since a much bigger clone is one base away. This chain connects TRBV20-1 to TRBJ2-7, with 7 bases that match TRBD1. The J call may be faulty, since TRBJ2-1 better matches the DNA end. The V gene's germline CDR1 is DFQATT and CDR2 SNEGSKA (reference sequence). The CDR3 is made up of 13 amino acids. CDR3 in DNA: TGCAGTGCTAAGACAGGGATGCCCAATGAGCAGTTCTTC. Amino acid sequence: CSAKTGMPNEQFF.

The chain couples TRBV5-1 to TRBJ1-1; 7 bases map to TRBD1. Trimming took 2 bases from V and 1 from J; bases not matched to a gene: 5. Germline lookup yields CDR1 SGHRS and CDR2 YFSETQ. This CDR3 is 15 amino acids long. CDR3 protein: CASSFGQAGNTEAFF. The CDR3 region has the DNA TGCGCCAGCAGCTTCGGACAGGCCGGGAACACTGAAGCTTTCTTT. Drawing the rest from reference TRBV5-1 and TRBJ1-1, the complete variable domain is KAGVTQTPRYLIKTRGQQVTLSCSPISGHRSVSWYQQTPGQGLQFLFEYFSETQRNKGNFPGRFSGRQFSNSRSEMNVSTLELGDSALYLCASSFGQAGNTEAFFGQGTRLTVV.

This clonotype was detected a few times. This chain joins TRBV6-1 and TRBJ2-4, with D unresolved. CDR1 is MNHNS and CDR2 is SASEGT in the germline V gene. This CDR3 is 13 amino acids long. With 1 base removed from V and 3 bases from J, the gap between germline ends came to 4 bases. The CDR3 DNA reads TGTGCCAGCAGTGAAGACATCAAAAACATTCAGTACTTC. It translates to CASSEDIKNIQYF.

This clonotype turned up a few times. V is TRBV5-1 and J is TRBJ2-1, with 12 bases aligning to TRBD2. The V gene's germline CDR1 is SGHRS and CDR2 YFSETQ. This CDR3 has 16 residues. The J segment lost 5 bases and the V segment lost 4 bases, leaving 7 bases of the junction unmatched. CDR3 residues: CASSLLLAGGNNEQFF. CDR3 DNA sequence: TGCGCCAGCAGCCTTTTACTAGCGGGGGGCAACAATGAGCAGTTCTTC.

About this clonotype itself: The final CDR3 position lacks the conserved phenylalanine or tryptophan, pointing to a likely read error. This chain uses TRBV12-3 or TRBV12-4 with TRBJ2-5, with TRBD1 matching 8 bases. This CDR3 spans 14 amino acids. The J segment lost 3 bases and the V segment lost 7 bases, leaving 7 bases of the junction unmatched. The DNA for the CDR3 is TGTGCCAGCACAAGGACAGGGAGCGAAGAGACCCAGTACGTC. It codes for CASTRTGSEETQYV.

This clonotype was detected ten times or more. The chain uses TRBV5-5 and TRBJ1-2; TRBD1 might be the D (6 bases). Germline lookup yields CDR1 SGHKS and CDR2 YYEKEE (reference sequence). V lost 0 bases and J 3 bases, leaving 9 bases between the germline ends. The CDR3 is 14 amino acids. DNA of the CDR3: TGTGCCAGCAGCTTGGTGGGACACGACTATGGCTACACCTTC. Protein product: CASSLVGHDYGYTF.

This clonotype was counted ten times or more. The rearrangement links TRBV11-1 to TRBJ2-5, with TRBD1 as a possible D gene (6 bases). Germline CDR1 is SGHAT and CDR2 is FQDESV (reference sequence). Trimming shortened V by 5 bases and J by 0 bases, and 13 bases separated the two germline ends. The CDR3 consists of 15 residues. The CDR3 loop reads CASSQGTYDQETQYF. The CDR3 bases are TGTGCCAGCAGCCAGGGGACGTACGACCAAGAGACCCAGTACTTC.